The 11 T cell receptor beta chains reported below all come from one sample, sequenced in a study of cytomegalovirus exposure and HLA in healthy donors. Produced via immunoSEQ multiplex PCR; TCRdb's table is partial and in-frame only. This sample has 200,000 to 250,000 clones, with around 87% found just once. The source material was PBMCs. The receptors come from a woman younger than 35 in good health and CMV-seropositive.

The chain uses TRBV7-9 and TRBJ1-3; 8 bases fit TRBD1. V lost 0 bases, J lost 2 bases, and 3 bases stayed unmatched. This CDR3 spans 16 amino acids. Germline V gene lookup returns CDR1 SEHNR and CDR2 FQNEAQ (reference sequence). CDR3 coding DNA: TGTGCCAGCAGCTTAGCCACAGGGGGAGCTGGAAACACCATATATTTT. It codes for CASSLATGGAGNTIYF. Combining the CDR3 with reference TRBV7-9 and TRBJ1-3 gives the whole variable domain DTGVSQNPRHKITKRGQNVTFRCDPISEHNRLYWYRQTLGQGPEFLTYFQNEAQLEKSRLLSDRFSAERPKGSFSTLEIQRTEQGDSAMYLCASSLATGGAGNTIYFGEGSWLTVV.

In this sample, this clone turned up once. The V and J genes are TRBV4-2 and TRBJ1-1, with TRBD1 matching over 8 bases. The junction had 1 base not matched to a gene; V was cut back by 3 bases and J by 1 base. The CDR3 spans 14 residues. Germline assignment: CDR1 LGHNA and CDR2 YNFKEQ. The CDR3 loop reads CASSHTGGNTEAFF. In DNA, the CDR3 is TGTGCCAGCAGCCATACAGGGGGGAACACTGAAGCTTTCTTT.

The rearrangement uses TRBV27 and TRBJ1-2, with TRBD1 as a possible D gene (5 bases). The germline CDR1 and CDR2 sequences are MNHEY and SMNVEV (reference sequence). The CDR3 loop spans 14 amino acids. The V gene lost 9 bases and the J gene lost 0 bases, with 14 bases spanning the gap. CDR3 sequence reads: CASSKGPANYGYTF. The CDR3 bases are TGTGCCAGTTCAAAGGGGCCTGCTAACTATGGCTACACCTTC.

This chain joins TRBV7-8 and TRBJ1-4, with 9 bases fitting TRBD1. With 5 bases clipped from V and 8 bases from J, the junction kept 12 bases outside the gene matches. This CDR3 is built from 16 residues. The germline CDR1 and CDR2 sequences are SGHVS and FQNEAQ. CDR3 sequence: CASSERRDRVNEKLFF. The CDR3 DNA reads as TGTGCCAGCAGCGAGCGTCGGGACAGGGTGAACGAAAAACTGTTTTTT.

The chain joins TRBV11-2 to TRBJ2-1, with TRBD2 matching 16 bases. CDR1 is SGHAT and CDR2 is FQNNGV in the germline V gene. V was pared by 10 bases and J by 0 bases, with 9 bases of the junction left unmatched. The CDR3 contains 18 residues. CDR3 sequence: CAIGPGLAGGSSYNEQFF. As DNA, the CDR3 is TGTGCCATCGGCCCGGGACTAGCGGGAGGGAGCTCCTACAATGAGCAGTTCTTC.

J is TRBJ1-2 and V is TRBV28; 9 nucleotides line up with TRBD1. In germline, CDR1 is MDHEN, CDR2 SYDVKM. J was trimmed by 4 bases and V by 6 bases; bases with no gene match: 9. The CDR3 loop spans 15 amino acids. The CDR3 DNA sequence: TGTGCCAGCAGGACGGGACAGGGAGGGTTCTATGGCTACACCTTC. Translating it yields CASRTGQGGFYGYTF.

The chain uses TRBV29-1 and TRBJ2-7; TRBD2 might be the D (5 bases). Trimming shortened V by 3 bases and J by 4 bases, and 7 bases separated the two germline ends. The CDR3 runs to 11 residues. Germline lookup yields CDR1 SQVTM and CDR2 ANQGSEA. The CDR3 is CSVDGGYEQYF. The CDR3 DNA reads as TGCAGCGTTGACGGCGGGTACGAGCAGTACTTC.

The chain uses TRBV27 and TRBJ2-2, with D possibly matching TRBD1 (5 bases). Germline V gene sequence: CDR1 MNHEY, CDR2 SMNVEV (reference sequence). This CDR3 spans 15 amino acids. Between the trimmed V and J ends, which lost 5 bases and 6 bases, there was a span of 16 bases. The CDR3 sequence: CASSLDIKSAGELFF. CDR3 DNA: TGTGCCAGCAGTCTGGACATCAAATCAGCCGGGGAGCTGTTTTTT.

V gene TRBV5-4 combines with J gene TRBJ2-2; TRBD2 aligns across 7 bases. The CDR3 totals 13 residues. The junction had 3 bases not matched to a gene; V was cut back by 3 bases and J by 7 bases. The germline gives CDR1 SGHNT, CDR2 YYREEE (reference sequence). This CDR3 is CASSSGLNGELFF. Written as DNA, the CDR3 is TGTGCCAGCAGCTCGGGACTAAACGGGGAGCTGTTTTTT. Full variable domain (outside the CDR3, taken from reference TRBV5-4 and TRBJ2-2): ETGVTQSPTHLIKTRGQQVTLRCSSQSGHNTVSWYQQALGQGPQFIFQYYREEENGRGNFPPRFSGLQFPNYSSELNVNALELDDSALYLCASSSGLNGELFFGEGSRLTVL.

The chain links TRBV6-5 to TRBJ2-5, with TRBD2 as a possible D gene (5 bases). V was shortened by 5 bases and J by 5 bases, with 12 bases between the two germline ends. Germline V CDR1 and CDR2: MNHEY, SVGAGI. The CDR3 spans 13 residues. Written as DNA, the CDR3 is TGTGCCAGCAGTCTAACAGAGCGGGAGACCCAGTACTTC. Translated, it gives CASSLTERETQYF.

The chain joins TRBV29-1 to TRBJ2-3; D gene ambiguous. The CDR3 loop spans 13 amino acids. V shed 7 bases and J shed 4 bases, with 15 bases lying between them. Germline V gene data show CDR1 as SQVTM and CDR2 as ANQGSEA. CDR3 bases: TGCAGCGGGTATTACGCCCGCGCAGATACGCAGTATTTT. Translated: CSGYYARADTQYF.